The sequence of this T cell receptor beta chain was determined in a study of blood T cell repertoires in COVID-19. In the study overall: Nucleic acid was either cDNA or gDNA, and it came from T cells, B-cell-depleted T cells, or PBMCs.

Germline CDR1 LNHDA, CDR2 SQIVND (reference sequence). The CDR3 extends over 15 amino acids. Trimming took off 3 bases at V and 7 bases at J, with 17 bases between the two ends. Authors' analysis steps: It was from reference gene primer amplification that nucleated cell counts were estimated. Clones were sequenced by immunoSEQ multiplex PCR, and TCRdb holds only the in-frame ones, with some missing. Clonal size and the V and J genes are those of that table, whereas D and trimming came from the DNA. The table includes 150,000 to 200,000 clones, about 74% detected once. Sequencing input: peripheral blood. The clonotype comes from a woman of 80 years or more with acute or convalescent COVID-19. This chain connects TRBV19 to TRBJ2-3; perhaps TRBD2 as D (5 bases). The CDR3 coding sequence is TGTGCCAGTAGTATCGACTACGGAGAGGGCTATACGCAGTATTTT. It codes for CASSIDYGEGYTQYF.